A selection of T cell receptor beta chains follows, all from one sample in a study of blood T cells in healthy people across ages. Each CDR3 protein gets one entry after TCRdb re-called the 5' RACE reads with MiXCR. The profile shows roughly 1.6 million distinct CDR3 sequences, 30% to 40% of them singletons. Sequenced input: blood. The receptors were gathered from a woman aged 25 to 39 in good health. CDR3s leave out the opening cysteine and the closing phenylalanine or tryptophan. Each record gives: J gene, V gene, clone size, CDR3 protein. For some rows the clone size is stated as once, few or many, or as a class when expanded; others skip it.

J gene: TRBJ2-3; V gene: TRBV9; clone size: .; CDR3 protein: ASSIGPPPQDTQY
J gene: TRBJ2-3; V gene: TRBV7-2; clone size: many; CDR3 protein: ASSLVAKDTQY
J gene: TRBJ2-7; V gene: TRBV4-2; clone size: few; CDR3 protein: ASSQDEAGGYYEQY
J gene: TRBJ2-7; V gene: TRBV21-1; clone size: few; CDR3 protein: ASSTRGQGYEQY
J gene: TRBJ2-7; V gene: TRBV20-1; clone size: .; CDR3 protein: SASGTGPYGQY
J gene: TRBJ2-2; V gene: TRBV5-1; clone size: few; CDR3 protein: ASSLGDLLTGELF
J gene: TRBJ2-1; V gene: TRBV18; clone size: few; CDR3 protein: ASSPDKRHNEQF
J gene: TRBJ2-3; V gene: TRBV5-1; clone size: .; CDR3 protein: TSSLTLLAGGPSTQY
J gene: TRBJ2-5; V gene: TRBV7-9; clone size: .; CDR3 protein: ASSLANQGGGQETQY
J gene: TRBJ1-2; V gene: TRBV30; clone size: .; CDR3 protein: AWFARSGFIRGYT
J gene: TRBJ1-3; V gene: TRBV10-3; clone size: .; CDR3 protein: AITEGAAGNTIY
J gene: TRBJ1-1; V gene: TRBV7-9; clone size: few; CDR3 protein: ASTLLGDNTEAF
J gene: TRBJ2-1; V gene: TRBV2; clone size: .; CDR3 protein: ASTRRATSDEQD
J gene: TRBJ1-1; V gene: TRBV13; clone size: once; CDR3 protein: ASSLLAGRQLNTEAF
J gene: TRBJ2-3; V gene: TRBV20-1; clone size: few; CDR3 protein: SELAGDSTDTQY
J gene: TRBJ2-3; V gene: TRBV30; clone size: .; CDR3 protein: AWMSGKTDTQY
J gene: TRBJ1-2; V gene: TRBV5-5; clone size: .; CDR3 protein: ASSVLPGQGIYGYT
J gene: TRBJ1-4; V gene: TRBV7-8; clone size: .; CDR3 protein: ASSTRAWGAGEKLF
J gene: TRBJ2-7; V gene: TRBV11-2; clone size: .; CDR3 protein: ASSLEPPGTGSFQY
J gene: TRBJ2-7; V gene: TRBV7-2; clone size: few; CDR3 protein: ASSLGTGLAGGSSYEQY
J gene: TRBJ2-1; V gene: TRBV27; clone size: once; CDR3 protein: ASSLNLRVSSEQF
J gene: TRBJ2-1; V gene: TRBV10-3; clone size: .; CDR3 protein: AISGWSTNERF
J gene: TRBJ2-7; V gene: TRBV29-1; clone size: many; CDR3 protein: SVEEAGSLYEQY
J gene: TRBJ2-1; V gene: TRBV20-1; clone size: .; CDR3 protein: SARSSGRVNEQF
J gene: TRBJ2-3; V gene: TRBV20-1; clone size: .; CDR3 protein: SASYPGLPDTQY
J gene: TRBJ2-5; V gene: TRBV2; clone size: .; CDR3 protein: ASNDSGSMRETQY
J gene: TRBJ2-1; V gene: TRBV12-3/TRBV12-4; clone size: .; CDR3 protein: ASTGGAAVRVYNEQF
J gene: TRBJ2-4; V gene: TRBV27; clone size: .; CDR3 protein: ASSSPSEGLKNIQY
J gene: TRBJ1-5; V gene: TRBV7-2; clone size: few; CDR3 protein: ASREGLGNQPQH
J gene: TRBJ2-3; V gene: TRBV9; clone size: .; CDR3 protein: ASSVVGSLGDTQY
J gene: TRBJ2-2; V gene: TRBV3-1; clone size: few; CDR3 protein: ASSIRDYNTGELF
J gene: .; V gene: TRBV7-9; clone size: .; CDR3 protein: ASSPPTSESTYEQY
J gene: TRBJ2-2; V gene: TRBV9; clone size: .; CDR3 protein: ASSVTGGTGELF
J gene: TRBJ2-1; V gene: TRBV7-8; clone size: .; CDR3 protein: ASSHYSGGPYNEQF
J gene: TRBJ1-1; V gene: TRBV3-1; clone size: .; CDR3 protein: ASSQGRGTTEAF
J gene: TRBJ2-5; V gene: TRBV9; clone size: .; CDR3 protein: ASSGTSGSQEAQY
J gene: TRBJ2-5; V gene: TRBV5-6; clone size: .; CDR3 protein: ASSLAWGGGSQETQY
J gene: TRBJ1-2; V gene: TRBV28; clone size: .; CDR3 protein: ASSSQRGYT
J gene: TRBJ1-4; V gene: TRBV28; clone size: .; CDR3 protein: ASSLVGGGINEKLF
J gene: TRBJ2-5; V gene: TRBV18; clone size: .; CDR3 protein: ASSPSGTPGEQY
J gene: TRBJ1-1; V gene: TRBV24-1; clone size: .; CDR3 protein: ATSDVDRGFGEAF
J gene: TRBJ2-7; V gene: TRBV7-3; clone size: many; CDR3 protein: ASSTGQKEIEQY
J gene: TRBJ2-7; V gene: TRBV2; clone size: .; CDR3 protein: ASSERLPASYEQY
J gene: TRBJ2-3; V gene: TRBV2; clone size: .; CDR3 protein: ASSEVPLSVSTDTQY
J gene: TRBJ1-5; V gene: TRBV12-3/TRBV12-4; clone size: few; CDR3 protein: ASSTGQGNQPQH
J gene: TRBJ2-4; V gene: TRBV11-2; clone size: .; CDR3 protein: ASSSGVSKNIQY
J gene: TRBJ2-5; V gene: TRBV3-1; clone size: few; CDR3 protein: ASSRRQGFVETQY
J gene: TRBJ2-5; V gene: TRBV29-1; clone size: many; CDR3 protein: SVGPFYSGRETQY
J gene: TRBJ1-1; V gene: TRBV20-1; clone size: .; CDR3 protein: SARRVTENTEAF
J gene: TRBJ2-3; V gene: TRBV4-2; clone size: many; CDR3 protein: ASSQDPSGGTGDTQY
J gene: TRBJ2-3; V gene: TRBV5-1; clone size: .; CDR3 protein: ASSLAFVGTSVTDTQY
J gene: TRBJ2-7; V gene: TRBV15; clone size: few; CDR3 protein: ATSEGQAYEQY
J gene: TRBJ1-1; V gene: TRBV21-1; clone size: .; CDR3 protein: ASSLFRGVGTEAF
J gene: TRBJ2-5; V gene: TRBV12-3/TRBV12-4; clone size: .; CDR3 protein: ASSFRTSGRLQETQY
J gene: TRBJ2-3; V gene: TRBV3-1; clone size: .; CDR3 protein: ASSHTGTQY